A single sample gave rise to the 9 T cell receptor beta chains below, sequenced in a study of beta chain features in type 1 diabetes. The investigators reverse transcribed all of the isolated RNA, so they sequenced expressed TCRB transcripts. Only in-frame clones appear in the TCRdb table, and some are missing; sequencing was by immunoSEQ multiplex PCR. The repertoire holds 350,000 to 450,000 clones, approximately 15% seen once, with about 0.02% in the top ten. The sequenced sample consisted of naive CD4+ T cells from blood. Every receptor here comes from a woman aged 18-35 years in good health.

The chain has TRBV5-1 and TRBJ2-7; D may be TRBD1 (6 bases). This CDR3 has 14 amino acids. CDR1 SGHRS and CDR2 YFSETQ come from the germline V gene. The V gene lost 0 bases and the J gene lost 3 bases, with 10 bases spanning the gap. CDR3 protein: CASSLEQGFYEQYF. For the CDR3, the DNA is TGCGCCAGCAGCTTGGAACAGGGATTCTACGAGCAGTACTTC.

This clone occurred a few times. The chain has TRBV18 and TRBJ2-7, with D perhaps matching TRBD1 (5 bases). Trimming pared 0 bases from V and 4 bases from J, leaving 7 bases between. The CDR3 spans 13 residues. Germline V gene sequence: CDR1 KGHSH, CDR2 LQKENI. The CDR3 sequence is CASSPPGEYEQYF. DNA for the CDR3: TGTGCCAGCTCACCACCAGGGGAATACGAGCAGTACTTC.

This clone has just a few counts. The V call is TRBV7-2, the J call TRBJ2-3; no clear D. V gave up 1 base and J gave up 0 bases, with 8 bases separating them. Looked up from germline, CDR1 is SGHTA and CDR2 is FQGNSA. This CDR3 region has 15 residues. In DNA, the CDR3 is TGTGCCAGCAGCTTAGTGGGCTTTAGCACAGATACGCAGTATTTT. Encoded protein: CASSLVGFSTDTQYF.

The chain couples TRBV5-1 to TRBJ2-7, with D maybe TRBD1 (6 bases). The V gene lost 3 bases and the J gene lost 3 bases, with 10 bases spanning the gap. Germline values: CDR1 SGHRS, CDR2 YFSETQ. The CDR3 is made up of 13 amino acids. CDR3 region: CASSSDRNYEQYF. The CDR3 nucleotides are TGCGCCAGCAGCTCGGACAGAAACTACGAGCAGTACTTC. The entire variable domain, with the rest obtained from reference TRBV5-1 and TRBJ2-7, is as follows: KAGVTQTPRYLIKTRGQQVTLSCSPISGHRSVSWYQQTPGQGLQFLFEYFSETQRNKGNFPGRFSGRQFSNSRSEMNVSTLELGDSALYLCASSSDRNYEQYFGPGTRLTVT.

The chain combines TRBV4-2 with TRBJ2-7, with D tentatively TRBD1 (5 bases). The CDR3 has 14 residues. From germline, CDR1 is LGHNA and CDR2 YNFKEQ. Between the trimmed V and J ends, which lost 4 bases and 1 base, there was a span of 11 bases. As DNA, the CDR3 is TGTGCCAGCAGCCTGGATCAGGGTTCCTACGAGCAGTACTTC. Amino acid sequence: CASSLDQGSYEQYF.

This chain uses TRBV19 with TRBJ2-2, with D uncertain. V lost 8 bases and J 0 bases, leaving 13 bases between the germline ends. CDR1 LNHDA and CDR2 SQIVND come from the germline V gene (reference sequence). This CDR3 has 15 residues. CDR3 bases: TGTGCCAGTGGTCTCGGCGGAGCGAACACCGGGGAGCTGTTTTTT. It is translated as CASGLGGANTGELFF.

Here the CDR3 reads CSVALGTSPHEQFF. The CDR3 DNA follows: TGCAGCGTCGCCTTAGGGACTAGCCCCCATGAGCAGTTCTTC. The gene calls are TRBV29-1 and TRBJ2-1; 9 bases fit TRBD2. The CDR3 is 14 amino acids. The junction had 11 bases not matched to a gene; V was cut back by 6 bases and J by 8 bases. Germline lookup yields CDR1 SQVTM and CDR2 ANQGSEA.

This chain joins TRBV23-1 and TRBJ2-7; 7 bases align to TRBD2. TRBV23-1 is annotated as an ORF whose role is uncertain. There are 15 residues in the CDR3. V was clipped by 4 bases and J by 3 bases; unmatched bases: 9. The DNA of the CDR3 is TGCGCCAGCAGTCTAAGACCGGGGGGTGGCTACGAGCAGTACTTC. Protein: CASSLRPGGGYEQYF.

The chain couples TRBV30 to TRBJ1-5; D is perhaps TRBD1 (5 bases). Trimming cost V 1 base and J 2 bases, with 12 bases left between them. Per the germline V gene, CDR1 is GTSNPN and CDR2 is SVGIG (reference sequence). The CDR3 spans 15 residues. The CDR3 DNA follows: TGTGCCTGGAGTGGAATGCAGGGTCGCAATCAGCCCCAGCATTTT. It yields the protein CAWSGMQGRNQPQHF.